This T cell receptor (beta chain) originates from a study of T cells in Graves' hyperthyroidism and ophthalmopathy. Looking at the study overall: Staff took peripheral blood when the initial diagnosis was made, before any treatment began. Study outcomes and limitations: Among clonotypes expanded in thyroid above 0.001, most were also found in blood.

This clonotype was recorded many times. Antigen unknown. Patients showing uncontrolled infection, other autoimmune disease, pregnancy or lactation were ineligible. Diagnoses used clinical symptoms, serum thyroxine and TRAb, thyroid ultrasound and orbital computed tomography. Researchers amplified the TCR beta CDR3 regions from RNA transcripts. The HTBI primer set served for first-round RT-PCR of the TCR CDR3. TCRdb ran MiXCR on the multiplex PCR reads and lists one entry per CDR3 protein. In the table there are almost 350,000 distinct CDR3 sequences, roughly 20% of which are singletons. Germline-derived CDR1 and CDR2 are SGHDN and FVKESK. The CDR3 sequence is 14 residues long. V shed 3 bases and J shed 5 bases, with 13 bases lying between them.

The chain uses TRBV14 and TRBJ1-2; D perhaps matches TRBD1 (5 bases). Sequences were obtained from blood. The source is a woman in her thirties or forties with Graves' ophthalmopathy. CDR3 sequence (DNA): TGTGCCAGCAGCCACGCCCTGGGGGGTTATGGCTACACCTTC. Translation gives CASSHALGGYGYTF.